This record looks at one T cell receptor (beta chain) sequence and its context. Its matching antigen is unknown. TCRdb's table, derived via immunoSEQ multiplex PCR, lists solely in-frame clones and lacks some. The sample shows some 350,000 clones, about 88% of them seen only once. This entry is derived from a study of Ad26.COV2.S vaccination and SARS-CoV-2 variants. Treatment defined: roughly 20 received Ad26.COV2.S at low or high dose, single or two shots; about 5 received placebo; per-sample allocation not given. It was on day 63 after the first vaccine or placebo injection that samples were taken. The CDR3 is 12 residues long. Between the trimmed V and J ends, which lost 9 bases and 5 bases, there was a span of 13 bases. Broader study findings: Estimates derived from TCR breadth and depth analyses may have underestimated total T cell responses.

The chain combines TRBV12-3 or TRBV12-4 with TRBJ1-2, with D perhaps TRBD1 (5 bases). The source was peripheral blood, collected in a trial of Ad26.COV2.S vaccine versus placebo. This clonotype was obtained from a person between 18 and 65 years old who received the Ad26.COV2.S COVID-19 vaccine or a placebo. CDR3 sequence reads: CASQQGRYGYTF. The CDR3 DNA reads TGTGCCAGTCAGCAGGGTCGGTATGGCTACACCTTC.